The 20 T cell receptor beta chains below were found in one sample sequenced in a study of blood T cells in healthy people across ages. Primers used in a second PCR of about 6 to 12 cycles were a sample-barcoded 5' primer and a J-beta primer mix. TCRdb reprocessed the 5' RACE reads with MiXCR, giving one entry per CDR3 protein. The sample has nearly 800,000 distinct CDR3 sequences, more than 20% seen once. These data were also reused for a study on T cells of mothers and their children.

Input material: blood. The source of these receptors is a boy between 10 and 17 years old in good health.

V is TRBV4-3 and J is TRBJ1-5; D is perhaps TRBD1 (5 bases). CDR1 and CDR2 from the germline V gene are LGHNA and YSLEER. Trimming stripped 0 bases from V and 7 bases from J, with 10 bases between. CDR3 size: 14 residues. CDR3 sequence: CASSQDLGEQPQHF. In DNA form, the CDR3 reads TGCGCCAGCAGCCAAGATCTAGGGGAACAGCCCCAGCATTTT.

This clonotype came up a few times. This chain uses TRBV7-9 with TRBJ2-5, with 8 nucleotides matching TRBD2. V gave up 4 bases and J gave up 5 bases; unmatched junction bases: 12. The CDR3 totals 16 residues. Germline CDR1 and CDR2: SEHNR and FQNEAQ (reference sequence). This chain's CDR3 is CASSSVRGGGRETQYF. CDR3 bases: TGTGCCAGCAGCTCCGTCCGGGGGGGCGGTCGGGAGACCCAGTACTTC.

On this clonotype itself: The CDR3 ends on some other residue instead of the conserved phenylalanine or tryptophan, so this is likely a read error. The CDR3 DNA reads TGCAGTGCTAGAGAGCTATACGAGCAGTACCTC. Amino acids: CSARELYEQYL. The chain carries TRBV20-1 and TRBJ2-5, with unresolved D. The DNA end is a closer match to TRBJ2-7, so the J assignment may be wrong. Germline CDR1 is DFQATT and CDR2 is SNEGSKA (reference sequence). There are 11 residues in the CDR3.

This clonotype has more than one count but fewer than ten. CDR3 coding DNA: TGTGCCAGCAGCCAAACCGACAGGAACACCGGGGAGCTGTTTTTT. Residues: CASSQTDRNTGELFF. The chain uses TRBV6-6 and TRBJ2-2; a possible D gene is TRBD1 (5 bases). The CDR3 consists of 15 residues. CDR1 is MNHNY, CDR2 SVGAGI, per germline (reference sequence). With 6 bases removed from V and 1 base from J, the gap between germline ends came to 12 bases.

The chain couples TRBV20-1 to TRBJ1-3; D remains unclear. V lost 0 bases to trimming and J lost 0 bases, with 6 bases between them. The CDR3 has 14 amino acids. CDR1 and CDR2 (germline): DFQATT, SNEGSKA (reference sequence). The CDR3 is CSAREPNSGNTIYF. The CDR3 DNA reads TGCAGTGCTAGAGAGCCAAACTCTGGAAACACCATATATTTT.

V gene TRBV6-6 combines with J gene TRBJ2-1; D perhaps matches TRBD2 (6 bases). The CDR3 is 13 residues long. CDR1 is MNHNY and CDR2 is SVGAGI in the germline V gene (reference sequence). V was clipped by 2 bases and J by 4 bases, with 6 bases between them. The CDR3 loop reads CASSYGTYNEQFF. The CDR3, as DNA: TGTGCCAGCAGTTACGGGACTTACAATGAGCAGTTCTTC.

Only a few counts were recorded for this clonotype. Here the CDR3 omits its conserved ending phenylalanine or tryptophan, so a read error is the likely source. J is TRBJ1-1 and V is TRBV6-5; perhaps TRBD1 as D (5 bases). The CDR3 is made up of 16 amino acids. The germline V gene has CDR1 MNHEY and CDR2 SVGAGI. V was cut by 0 bases and J by 4 bases, with 15 bases left in between. CDR3: CASSYSRAGRVTEAFL. CDR3 coding DNA: TGTGCCAGCAGTTACTCGAGGGCAGGGAGGGTCACTGAAGCTTTCCTT.

The chain combines TRBV5-1 with TRBJ1-4, with TRBD1 identical over 7 bases. Losses at the gene ends were 1 base for V and 7 bases for J; bases not matched to a gene: 4. From germline, CDR1 is SGHRS and CDR2 YFSETQ. This CDR3 contains 14 residues. The CDR3 nucleotides read TGCGCCAGCAGCTTGACAGGGGAAGGTGAAAAACTGTTTTTT. It is translated as CASSLTGEGEKLFF.

The chain couples TRBV28 to TRBJ2-3; 8 bases agree with TRBD2. The germline CDR1 and CDR2 sequences are MDHEN and SYDVKM. V gave up 11 bases and J gave up 2 bases; unmatched junction bases: 9. The CDR3 contains 14 residues. CDR3 sequence (DNA): TGTGCCGCGGGGGTACTAGCGGTCACAGATACGCAGTATTTT. This codes for CAAGVLAVTDTQYF. Full variable domain (remainder filled in from reference TRBV28 and TRBJ2-3): DVKVTQSSRYLVKRTGEKVFLECVQDMDHENMFWYRQDPGLGLRLIYFSYDVKMKEKGDIPEGYSVSREKKERFSLILESASTNQTSMYLCAAGVLAVTDTQYFGPGTRLTVL.

V usage is TRBV20-1 and J usage is TRBJ2-5; TRBD2 is a possible D gene (5 bases). V lost 6 bases to trimming and J lost 5 bases, with 16 bases between them. The CDR3 has 13 amino acids. Germline CDR1 and CDR2: DFQATT and SNEGSKA (reference sequence). The CDR3 spells CSAALGSGETQYF. CDR3 nucleotide sequence: TGCAGTGCCGCACTAGGGTCGGGGGAGACCCAGTACTTC.

The V call is TRBV12-3 or TRBV12-4, the J call TRBJ2-5, with 10 nucleotides matching TRBD2. CDR3 length: 16 amino acids. The ends lost 1 base at V and 2 bases at J; junction bases unmatched: 4. CDR3 residues: CASSLDSGRTQETQYF. CDR3 coding DNA: TGTGCCAGCAGTTTAGATAGCGGGAGGACTCAAGAGACCCAGTACTTC.

The chain recombines TRBV18 with TRBJ2-5; 8 bases are a match to TRBD1. The end of the DNA fits TRBJ2-1 better, so the J call may be wrong. CDR3 length: 16 residues. Germline V lookup: CDR1 KGHSH, CDR2 LQKENI. The CDR3 bases are TGTGCCAGCTCACCGGGACAGGCGGTGCTATCCAATGAGCAGTTCTTC. It encodes CASSPGQAVLSNEQFF.

The rearrangement links TRBV7-2 to TRBJ2-6; D call uncertain. This CDR3 is built from 18 residues. V was clipped by 5 bases and J by 2 bases, with 19 bases between them. CDR1 and CDR2 (germline): SGHTA, FQGNSA. The CDR3 loop reads CASSPRRGLSTGANVLTF. The CDR3 DNA reads as TGTGCCAGCAGCCCCCGGCGTGGGCTAAGTACTGGGGCCAACGTCCTGACTTTC.

The chain has TRBV12-3 or TRBV12-4 and TRBJ1-3; the D gene is possibly TRBD1 (6 bases). V shed 6 bases and J shed 0 bases, with 12 bases lying between them. This CDR3 spans 15 amino acids. The DNA of the CDR3 is TGTGCCAGCAGCAGACAGGCCTTCTCTGGAAACACCATATATTTT. As protein: CASSRQAFSGNTIYF.

This clonotype was detected many times. The CDR3: CASSLRGSNNEQFF. CDR3 in DNA: TGTGCCAGCAGCCTCAGGGGGTCTAACAATGAGCAGTTCTTC. The V gene is TRBV7-3, the J gene TRBJ2-1, with 7 bases that match TRBD1. J gave up 5 bases and V 5 bases, and 6 bases lay outside the gene matches. The CDR3 has 14 amino acids. Per germline, CDR1 SGHTA and CDR2 FQGTGA.

This clonotype was counted only a few times. The CDR3 loop is CASSWDRETQYF. CDR3 bases: TGTGCCAGCAGTTGGGACCGGGAGACCCAGTACTTC. The V gene is TRBV6-5, the J gene TRBJ2-5; D is possibly TRBD1 or TRBD2 (5 bases each). The CDR3 sequence is 12 residues long. Germline CDR1 and CDR2: MNHEY and SVGAGI. The V gene lost 4 bases and the J gene lost 5 bases, with 8 bases spanning the gap.

This chain joins TRBV28 and TRBJ1-2, with D uncertain. Germline-derived CDR1 and CDR2 are MDHEN and SYDVKM. V was shortened by 2 bases and J by 7 bases, with 8 bases between the two germline ends. The CDR3 totals 12 residues. DNA for the CDR3: TGTGCCAGCAGTTTACCGTCGGTTGGCTACACCTTC. Its translation: CASSLPSVGYTF.

About this clonotype: Since the CDR3 does not end with the conserved phenylalanine or tryptophan, this likely comes from a read error. The genes are TRBV5-1 and TRBJ2-5; 7 nucleotides align to TRBD1. The end of the DNA aligns better with TRBJ2-7, so the J call may be wrong. CDR1 and CDR2 from the germline V gene are SGHRS and YFSETQ. This CDR3 spans 14 amino acids. Written as DNA, the CDR3 is TGCGCCAGCAGCCCAGCAACAGGGGACTACGAGCAGTACCTC. Translation gives CASSPATGDYEQYL.

The chain has TRBV20-1 and TRBJ2-5; perhaps D is TRBD1 or TRBD2 (6 bases each). In germline, CDR1 is DFQATT, CDR2 SNEGSKA (reference sequence). Trimming removed 3 bases at V and 7 bases at J, with 18 bases between. The CDR3 runs to 14 residues. CDR3 coding DNA: TGCAGTGCTAGTCAGACGCTAGAGGGGGGGACCCAGTACTTC. Translated, it gives CSASQTLEGGTQYF.

The chain links TRBV28 to TRBJ2-7; a possible D gene is TRBD2 (6 bases). The germline V and J ends were trimmed by 4 bases and 0 bases, with 19 bases remaining between them. Germline V gene data show CDR1 as MDHEN and CDR2 as SYDVKM. This CDR3 is 17 amino acids long. The CDR3 DNA reads TGTGCCAGCAGTTCCCCACCAGGAGGGGACCTCTCCTACGAGCAGTACTTC. Translated, it gives CASSSPPGGDLSYEQYF.